Following are 9 T cell receptor beta chains from one sample sequenced in a study of Graves' ophthalmopathy and Graves' hyperthyroidism. RNA transcripts were the source from which TCR beta CDR3 regions were amplified. Second-round multiplex PCR came after a first-round RT-PCR that employed HTBI primers. TCRdb re-analysed the multiplex PCR reads in MiXCR, keeping a single row per CDR3 protein. Among 500,000 to 600,000 distinct CDR3 sequences listed, roughly 40% were seen once. The sequenced sample was peripheral blood or thyroid tissue (not recorded which). These TCRs come from an adult man with Graves' hyperthyroidism.

The CDR3 spells CASSLRRDGNTIYF. The CDR3 bases are TGTGCCAGCAGCTTACGCAGGGACGGAAACACCATATATTTT. The genes are TRBV7-2 and TRBJ1-3; D is possibly TRBD1 (5 bases). This CDR3 comprises 14 residues. Per germline, CDR1 SGHTA and CDR2 FQGNSA. Trimming shortened V by 2 bases and J by 4 bases, and 9 bases separated the two germline ends.

Comments on this clonotype: A read error may account for a junction end that differs from germline. The chain uses TRBV5-6 and TRBJ2-7; D not resolved. The CDR3 is made up of 13 amino acids. Germline V CDR1 and CDR2: SGHDT, YYEEEE. The CDR3 DNA reads TGTGCCAGCAGCTCGACGGCTGCCTACAAGCAGTACTTC. Translating it yields CASSSTAAYKQYF.

This clonotype occurred many times. The chain joins TRBV12-3 or TRBV12-4 to TRBJ1-5; no definite D call. Between the trimmed V and J ends, which lost 4 bases and 0 bases, there was a span of 7 bases. The CDR3 loop spans 14 amino acids. The CDR3 loop reads CASSSMGSNQPQHF. CDR3 nucleotides: TGTGCCAGCAGTTCCATGGGTAGCAATCAGCCCCAGCATTTT.

This clonotype was detected many times. The chain combines TRBV12-3 or TRBV12-4 with TRBJ2-7; TRBD2 matches 8 bases. This CDR3 region has 14 residues. V was pared by 3 bases and J by 6 bases, with 7 bases of the junction left unmatched. The CDR3 nucleotides read TGTGCCAGCAGTTTGGTGACGGGGGGGGGCGAGCAGTACTTC. This translates into CASSLVTGGGEQYF.

V usage is TRBV18 and J usage is TRBJ1-5, with D tentatively TRBD1 (5 bases). V was clipped by 2 bases and J by 6 bases, with 8 bases between them. There are 13 residues in the CDR3. Germline V gene lookup returns CDR1 KGHSH and CDR2 LQKENI. The CDR3 coding sequence is TGTGCCAGCTCACCAGGGGGGAGTCAGCCCCAGCATTTT. It yields the protein CASSPGGSQPQHF.

This clonotype was detected ten times or more. This chain connects TRBV6-2 or TRBV6-3 to TRBJ1-6, with D tentatively TRBD1 (5 bases). The CDR3 has 14 residues. Germline loops: CDR1 MNHEY, CDR2 SVGEGT. V was shortened by 4 bases and J by 5 bases, with 9 bases between the two germline ends. CDR3 amino acids: CASSSQVDNSPLHF. In DNA, the CDR3 is TGTGCCAGCAGTTCACAGGTCGATAATTCACCCCTCCACTTT.

The V and J genes are TRBV4-2 and TRBJ2-3; the match to TRBD1 covers 7 bases. The germline gives CDR1 LGHNA, CDR2 YNFKEQ. This CDR3 has 14 residues. Trimming at V came to 2 bases and at J to 3 bases, leaving 2 bases not matched to a gene. This CDR3 reads CASSQLGQTDTQYF. For the CDR3, the DNA is TGTGCCAGCAGCCAATTGGGACAGACAGATACGCAGTATTTT.

This clonotype was recorded many times. The chain recombines TRBV7-3 with TRBJ1-6; D perhaps matches TRBD1 (5 bases). Germline V gene data show CDR1 as SGHTA and CDR2 as FQGTGA. The germline V and J ends were trimmed by 1 base and 9 bases, with 10 bases remaining between them. The CDR3 consists of 14 residues. CDR3 sequence (DNA): TGTGCCAGCAGCTTAAAGGGTAGGGGTTCACCCCTCCACTTT. This codes for CASSLKGRGSPLHF.

The chain links TRBV20-1 to TRBJ1-1, with D possibly being TRBD1 (5 bases). Trimming cost V 3 bases and J 2 bases, with 13 bases left between them. The CDR3 totals 14 residues. Germline V lookup: CDR1 DFQATT, CDR2 SNEGSKA (reference sequence). CDR3: CSASRGGINTEAFF. CDR3 in DNA: TGCAGTGCTAGTCGGGGGGGAATTAACACTGAAGCTTTCTTT.